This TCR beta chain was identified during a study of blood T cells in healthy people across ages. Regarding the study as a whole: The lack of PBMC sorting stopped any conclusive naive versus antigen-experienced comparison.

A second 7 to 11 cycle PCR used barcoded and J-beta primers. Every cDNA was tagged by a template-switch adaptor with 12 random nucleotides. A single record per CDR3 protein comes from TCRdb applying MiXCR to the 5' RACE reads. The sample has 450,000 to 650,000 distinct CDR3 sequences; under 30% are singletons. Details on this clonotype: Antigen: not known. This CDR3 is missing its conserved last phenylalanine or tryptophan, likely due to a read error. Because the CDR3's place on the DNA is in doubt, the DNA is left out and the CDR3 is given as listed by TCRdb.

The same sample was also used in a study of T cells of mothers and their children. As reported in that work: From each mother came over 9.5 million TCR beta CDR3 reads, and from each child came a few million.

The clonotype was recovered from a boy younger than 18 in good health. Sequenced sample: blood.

CDR3 sequence reads: CASSLVPGWSEASL. The chain employs TRBV5-1 and TRBJ1-1; the D call in the table, TRBD1, was not verified against the DNA. Per the germline V gene, CDR1 is SGHRS and CDR2 is YFSETQ. The CDR3 is 14 amino acids long, termini counted.